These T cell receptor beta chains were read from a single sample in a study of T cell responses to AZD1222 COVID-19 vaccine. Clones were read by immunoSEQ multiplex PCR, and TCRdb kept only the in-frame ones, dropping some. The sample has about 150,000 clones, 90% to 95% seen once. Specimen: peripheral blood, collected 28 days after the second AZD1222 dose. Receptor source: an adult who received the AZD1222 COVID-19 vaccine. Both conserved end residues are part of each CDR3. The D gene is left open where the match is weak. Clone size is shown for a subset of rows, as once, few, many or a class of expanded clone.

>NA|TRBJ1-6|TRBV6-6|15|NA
TGTGCCAGCACCGAACTTGGACATCGGAATTCACCCCTCCACTTT
CASTELGHRNSPLHF
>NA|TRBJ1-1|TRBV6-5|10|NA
TGTGCCAGCAAAGTCACTGAAGCTTTCTTT
CASKVTEAFF
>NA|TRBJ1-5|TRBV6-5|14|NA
TGTGCCAGCAGTTACTCGGCGCTCAATCAGCCCCAGCATTTT
CASSYSALNQPQHF
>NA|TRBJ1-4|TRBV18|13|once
TGTGCCAGCTCACCACTGGCGGCCGAAAAACTGTTTTTT
CASSPLAAEKLFF
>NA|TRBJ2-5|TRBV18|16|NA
TGTGCCAGCTCACCACGGGAGGGGGATTTGCAAGAGACCCAGTACTTC
CASSPREGDLQETQYF
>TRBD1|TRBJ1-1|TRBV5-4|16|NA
TGTGCCAGCAGCTTGCCACCGGGACAGAAGAACACTGAAGCTTTCTTT
CASSLPPGQKNTEAFF
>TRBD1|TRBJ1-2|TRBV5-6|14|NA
TGTGCCAGCAGCTTGACAGGGGGCGGCTATGGCTACACCTTC
CASSLTGGGYGYTF
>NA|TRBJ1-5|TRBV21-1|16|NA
TGTGCCAGCAGCCTCTGGACAGGGAGAATTAGTCAGCCCCAGCATTTT
CASSLWTGRISQPQHF
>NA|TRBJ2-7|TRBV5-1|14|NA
TGCGCCAGCAGCCTTAACAGGTCCCCCTACGAGCAGTACTTC
CASSLNRSPYEQYF
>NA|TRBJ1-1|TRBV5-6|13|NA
TGTGCCAGCAGCTTCCCCTCGGACACTGAAGCTTTCTTT
CASSFPSDTEAFF
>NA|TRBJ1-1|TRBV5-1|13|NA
TGCGCCAGCAGCTTGAGGGGCGTTGATAGGGCTTTCTTT
CASSLRGVDRAFF
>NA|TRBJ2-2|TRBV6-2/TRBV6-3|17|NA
TGTGCCAGCAGTCCATACCTGACGGGACACAACACCGGGGAGCTGTTTTTT
CASSPYLTGHNTGELFF
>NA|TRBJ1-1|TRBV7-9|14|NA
TGTGCCAGCAGCTTAGTGGAATCAAACACTGAAGCTTTCTTT
CASSLVESNTEAFF
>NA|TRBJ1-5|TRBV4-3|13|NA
TGCGCCAGCAGCCAAGAAGTGCATCAGCCCCAGCATTTT
CASSQEVHQPQHF
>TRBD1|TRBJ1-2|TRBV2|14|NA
TGTGCCAGCAGAGGGGGACAGAGGGAGGATGGCTACACCTTC
CASRGGQREDGYTF
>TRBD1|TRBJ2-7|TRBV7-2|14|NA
TGTGCCAGCAGCTTGGGACAGGGTGGCTACGAGCAGTACTTC
CASSLGQGGYEQYF
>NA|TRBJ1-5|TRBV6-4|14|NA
TGTGCCAGCAAATCAGGGGCCGAGGGGCAGCCCCAGCATTTT
CASKSGAEGQPQHF